The text below deals with one TCR beta chain. Its cognate antigen is unknown. This record comes from a study of T cells in localized non-small cell lung cancer. Overall study results and limits: Uninvolved adjacent lung had more T cell clonality than any other tissue, topping tumor.

The assay was immunoSEQ multiplex PCR, and TCRdb's table has in-frame clones only and misses some. This table holds about 43,000 clones, 90% to 95% found once. Germline V gene data show CDR1 as MDHEN and CDR2 as SYDVKM. CDR3 length: 14 residues. V was pared by 8 bases and J by 8 bases, with 12 bases of the junction left unmatched. This chain uses TRBV28 with TRBJ1-2; TRBD1 agrees at 9 bases. Specimen: PBMCs, collected before any cancer treatment. The TCR was taken from a woman aged 35 to 75 with stage II lung adenocarcinoma. CDR3 DNA sequence: TGTGCCAGCGCAACCGGGACAGGGATTGAAGGCTACACCTTC. It is translated as CASATGTGIEGYTF.